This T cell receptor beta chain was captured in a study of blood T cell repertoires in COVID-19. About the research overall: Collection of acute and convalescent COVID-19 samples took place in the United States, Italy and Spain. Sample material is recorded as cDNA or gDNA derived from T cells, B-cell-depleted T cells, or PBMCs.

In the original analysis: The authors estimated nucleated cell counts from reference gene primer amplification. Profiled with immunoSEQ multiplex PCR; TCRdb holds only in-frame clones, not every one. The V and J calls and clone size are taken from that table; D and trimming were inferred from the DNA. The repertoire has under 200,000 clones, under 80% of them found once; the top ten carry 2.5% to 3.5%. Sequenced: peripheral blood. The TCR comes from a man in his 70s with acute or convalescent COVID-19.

Here the CDR3 DNA reads TGTGCCAGCAGCCGCGGCGGTAGTTACACTGAAGCTTTCTTT. Translating gives CASSRGGSYTEAFF. The chain carries TRBV5-8 and TRBJ1-1; D is unresolved. V was trimmed by 4 bases and J by 3 bases, leaving 13 bases between them. The length of the CDR3 is 14 residues. Per germline, CDR1 SGHTS and CDR2 YDEGEE.